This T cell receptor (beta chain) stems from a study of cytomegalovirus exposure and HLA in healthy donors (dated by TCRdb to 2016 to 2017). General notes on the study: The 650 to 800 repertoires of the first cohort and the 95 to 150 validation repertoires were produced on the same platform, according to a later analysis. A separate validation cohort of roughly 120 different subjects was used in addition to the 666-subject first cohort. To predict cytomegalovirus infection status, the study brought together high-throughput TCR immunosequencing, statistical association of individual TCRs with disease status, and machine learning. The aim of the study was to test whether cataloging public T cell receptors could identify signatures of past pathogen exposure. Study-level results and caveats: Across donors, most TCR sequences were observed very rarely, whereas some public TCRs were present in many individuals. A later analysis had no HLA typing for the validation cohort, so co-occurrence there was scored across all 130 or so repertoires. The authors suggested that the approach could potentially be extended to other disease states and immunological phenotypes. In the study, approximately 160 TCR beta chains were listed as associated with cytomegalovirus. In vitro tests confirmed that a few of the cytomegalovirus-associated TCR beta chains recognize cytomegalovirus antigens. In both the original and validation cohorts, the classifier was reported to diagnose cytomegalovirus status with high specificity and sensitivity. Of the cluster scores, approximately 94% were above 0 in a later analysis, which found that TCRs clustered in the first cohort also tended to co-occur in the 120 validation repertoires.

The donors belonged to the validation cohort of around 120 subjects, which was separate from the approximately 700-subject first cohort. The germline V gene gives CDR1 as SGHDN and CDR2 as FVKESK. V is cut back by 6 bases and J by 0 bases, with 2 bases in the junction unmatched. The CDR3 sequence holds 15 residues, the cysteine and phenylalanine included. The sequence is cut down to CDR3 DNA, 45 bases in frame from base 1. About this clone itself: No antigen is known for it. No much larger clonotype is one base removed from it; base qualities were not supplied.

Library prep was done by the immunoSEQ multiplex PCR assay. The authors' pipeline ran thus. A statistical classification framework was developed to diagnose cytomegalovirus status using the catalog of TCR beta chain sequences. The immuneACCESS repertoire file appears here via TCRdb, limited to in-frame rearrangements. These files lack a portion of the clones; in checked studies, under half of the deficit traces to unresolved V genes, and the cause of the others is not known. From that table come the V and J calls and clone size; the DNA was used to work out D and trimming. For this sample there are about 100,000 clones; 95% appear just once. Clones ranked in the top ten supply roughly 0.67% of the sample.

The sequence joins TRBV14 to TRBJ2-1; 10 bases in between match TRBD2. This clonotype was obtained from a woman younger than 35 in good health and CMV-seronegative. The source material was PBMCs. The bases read TGTGCCAGCAGAATAGCGGGGGGCTCCTACAATGAGCAGTTCTTC. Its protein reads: CASRIAGGSYNEQFF.